What follows are 4 T cell receptor beta chains derived from one specimen sequenced in a study of T cell responses to AZD1222 COVID-19 vaccine. Here immunoSEQ multiplex PCR was the method, and the copy in TCRdb shows in-frame clones only, minus some. The sample holds about 130,000 clones, 88% seen once. The sequenced sample was peripheral blood, obtained on day 0 of AZD1222 vaccination. All receptors come from an adult in good health.

The chain couples TRBV7-8 to TRBJ1-2; D is undetermined. V was trimmed by 1 base and J by 10 bases, leaving 13 bases between them. There are 13 residues in the CDR3. The germline V gene has CDR1 SGHVS and CDR2 FQNEAQ. The CDR3 sequence is CASSLDQARDYTF. The CDR3 region has the DNA TGTGCCAGCAGCTTAGATCAGGCACGCGACTACACCTTC.

The V call is TRBV15, the J call TRBJ2-2; TRBD1 agrees at 9 bases. The CDR3 spans 16 residues. Losses at the gene ends were 3 bases for V and 3 bases for J; bases not matched to a gene: 5. CDR1 and CDR2 from the germline V gene are LNHNV and YYDKDF (reference sequence). The CDR3 protein is CATSRDRGIYTGELFF. Written as DNA, the CDR3 is TGTGCCACCAGCAGGGACAGGGGAATTTACACCGGGGAGCTGTTTTTT.

The chain has TRBV19 and TRBJ2-3; possible D gene TRBD1, 5 bases. CDR3 length: 14 residues. Germline loops: CDR1 LNHDA, CDR2 SQIVND (reference sequence). V shed 1 base and J shed 6 bases, with 11 bases lying between them. The chain's CDR3 is CASSIVGATDTQYF. The DNA of the CDR3 is TGTGCCAGTAGTATAGTTGGGGCCACCGATACGCAGTATTTT.

The gene calls are TRBV9 and TRBJ2-7; D remains ambiguous. Trimming took 0 bases from V and 6 from J, leaving 13 bases between them. There are 14 residues in the CDR3. Germline V CDR1 and CDR2: SGDLS, YYNGEE. CDR3 sequence reads: CASSVGAMRSEQYF. CDR3 bases: TGTGCCAGCAGCGTAGGGGCAATGAGGTCCGAGCAGTACTTC.